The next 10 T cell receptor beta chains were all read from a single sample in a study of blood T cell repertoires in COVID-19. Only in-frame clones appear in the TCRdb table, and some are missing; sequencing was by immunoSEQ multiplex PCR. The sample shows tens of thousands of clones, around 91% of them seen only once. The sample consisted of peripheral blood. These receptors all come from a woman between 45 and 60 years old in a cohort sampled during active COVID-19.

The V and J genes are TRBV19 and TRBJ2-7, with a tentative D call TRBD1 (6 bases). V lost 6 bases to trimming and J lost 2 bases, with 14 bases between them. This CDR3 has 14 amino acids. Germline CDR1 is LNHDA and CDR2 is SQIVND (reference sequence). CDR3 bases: TGTGCCAGTAGCCAGACAGGACACCCCTACGAGCAGTACTTC. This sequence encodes CASSQTGHPYEQYF.

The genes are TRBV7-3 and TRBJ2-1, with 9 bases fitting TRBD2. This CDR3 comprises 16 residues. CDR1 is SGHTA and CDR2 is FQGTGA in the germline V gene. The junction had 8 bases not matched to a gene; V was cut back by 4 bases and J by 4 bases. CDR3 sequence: CASSSLAGARYNEQFF. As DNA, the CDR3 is TGTGCCAGCAGCTCCTTAGCGGGAGCGCGGTACAATGAGCAGTTCTTC.

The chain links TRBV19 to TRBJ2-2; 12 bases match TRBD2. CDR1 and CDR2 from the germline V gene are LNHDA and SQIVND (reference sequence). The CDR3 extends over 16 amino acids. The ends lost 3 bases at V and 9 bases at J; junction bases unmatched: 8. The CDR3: CASSIGLAGGAWELFF. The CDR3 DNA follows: TGTGCCAGTAGTATTGGGCTAGCGGGAGGGGCCTGGGAGCTGTTTTTT.

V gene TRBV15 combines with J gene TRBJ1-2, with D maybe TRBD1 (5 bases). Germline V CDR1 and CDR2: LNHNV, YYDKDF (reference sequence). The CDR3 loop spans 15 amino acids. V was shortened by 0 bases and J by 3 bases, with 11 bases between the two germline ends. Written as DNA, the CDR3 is TGTGCCACCAGCAGAGATGTTGGGGGGTACTATGGCTACACCTTC. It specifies CATSRDVGGYYGYTF.

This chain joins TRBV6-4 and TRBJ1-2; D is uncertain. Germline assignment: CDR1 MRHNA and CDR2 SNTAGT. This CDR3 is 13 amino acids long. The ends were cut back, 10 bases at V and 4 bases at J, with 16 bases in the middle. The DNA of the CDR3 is TGTGCCAATAGTTGGACGGGGATCTATGGCTACACCTTC. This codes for CANSWTGIYGYTF.

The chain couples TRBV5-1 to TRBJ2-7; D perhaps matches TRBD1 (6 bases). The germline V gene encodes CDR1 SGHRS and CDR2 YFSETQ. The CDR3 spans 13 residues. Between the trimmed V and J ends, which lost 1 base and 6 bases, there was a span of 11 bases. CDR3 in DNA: TGCGCCAGCAGCTTGTTACAGGGTCTCGAGCAGTACTTC. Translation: CASSLLQGLEQYF.

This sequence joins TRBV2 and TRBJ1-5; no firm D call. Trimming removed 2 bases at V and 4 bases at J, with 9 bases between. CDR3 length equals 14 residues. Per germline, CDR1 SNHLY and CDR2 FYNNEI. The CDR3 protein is CASSENQENQPQHF. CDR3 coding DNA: TGTGCCAGCAGTGAAAATCAGGAAAATCAGCCCCAGCATTTT.

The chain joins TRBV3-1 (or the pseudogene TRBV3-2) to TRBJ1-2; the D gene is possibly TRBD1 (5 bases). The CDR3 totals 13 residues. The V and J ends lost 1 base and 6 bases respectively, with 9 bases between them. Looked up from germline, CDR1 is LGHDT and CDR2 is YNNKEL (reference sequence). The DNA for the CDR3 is TGTGCCAGCAGCCAAGTTACGGGGGATGGCTACACCTTC. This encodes CASSQVTGDGYTF.

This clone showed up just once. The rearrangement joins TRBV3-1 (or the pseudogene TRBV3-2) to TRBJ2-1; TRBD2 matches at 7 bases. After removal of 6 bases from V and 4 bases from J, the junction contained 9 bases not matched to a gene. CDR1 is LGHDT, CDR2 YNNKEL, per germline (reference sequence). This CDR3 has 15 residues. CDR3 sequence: CASSPGLLSYNEQFF. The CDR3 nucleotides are TGTGCCAGCAGTCCGGGACTACTCAGTTACAATGAGCAGTTCTTC.

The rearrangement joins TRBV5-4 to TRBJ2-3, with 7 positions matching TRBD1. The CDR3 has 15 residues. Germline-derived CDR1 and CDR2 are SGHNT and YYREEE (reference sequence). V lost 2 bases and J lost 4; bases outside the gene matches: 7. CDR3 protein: CASSFTGQTADTQYF. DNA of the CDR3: TGTGCCAGCAGCTTTACGGGACAGACTGCAGATACGCAGTATTTT.